Below, 29 T cell receptor beta chains from the same sample are listed, as sequenced in a study of shared clonotypes between healthy human individuals. The data were produced by immunoSEQ multiplex PCR, yet TCRdb's version contains in-frame clones alone and is incomplete. The data contain fewer than 1.4 million clones, about four fifths of them singletons. Specimen: memory CD4+ T cells from PBMCs. Described subset: CD45RA-negative fraction. These receptor sequences come from a man aged 18 to 35 in good health. Some clones in this sample may be carry-over from other donors' samples.

This clone was observed a single time. The V and J genes are TRBV4-2 and TRBJ2-5; D is possibly TRBD2 (6 bases). V dropped 0 bases and J dropped 7 bases, with 15 bases sitting between them. Germline V gene sequence: CDR1 LGHNA, CDR2 YNFKEQ. This CDR3 has 15 residues. The CDR3 coding sequence is TGTGCCAGCAGCCAAGAGGGGCAGGGCGGGACGACCCAGTACTTC. Protein sequence: CASSQEGQGGTTQYF.

Only a few counts were recorded for this clone. V is TRBV28 and J is TRBJ1-4; maybe TRBD1 (5 bases). The CDR3 spans 15 residues. Per the germline V gene, CDR1 is MDHEN and CDR2 is SYDVKM. The V gene lost 8 bases and the J gene lost 7 bases, with 20 bases spanning the gap. CDR3 residues: CASAGQGIVGEKLFF. The DNA for the CDR3 is TGTGCCAGCGCCGGGCAGGGCATCGTGGGTGAAAAACTGTTTTTT. The full variable domain, completed using reference TRBV28 and TRBJ1-4, is DVKVTQSSRYLVKRTGEKVFLECVQDMDHENMFWYRQDPGLGLRLIYFSYDVKMKEKGDIPEGYSVSREKKERFSLILESASTNQTSMYLCASAGQGIVGEKLFFGSGTQLSVL.

This chain joins TRBV7-2 and TRBJ2-3; D gene unclear. From germline, CDR1 is SGHTA and CDR2 FQGNSA. The CDR3 has 13 residues. Trimming took 5 bases from V and 5 from J, leaving 11 bases between them. The CDR3 protein is CASSPRTVDTQYF. In nucleotides, the CDR3 is TGTGCCAGCAGCCCCCGGACCGTAGATACGCAGTATTTT.

The chain couples TRBV28 to TRBJ2-5; TRBD1 matches at 7 bases. Germline V CDR1 and CDR2: MDHEN, SYDVKM. J lost 5 bases, V lost 7 bases, and 10 bases had no gene match. The CDR3 consists of 14 residues. Here the CDR3 DNA reads TGTGCCAGCACCGGGACAGACCGGGCTGAGACCCAGTACTTC. Protein: CASTGTDRAETQYF. Full variable domain (outside the CDR3, taken from reference TRBV28 and TRBJ2-5): DVKVTQSSRYLVKRTGEKVFLECVQDMDHENMFWYRQDPGLGLRLIYFSYDVKMKEKGDIPEGYSVSREKKERFSLILESASTNQTSMYLCASTGTDRAETQYFGPGTRLLVL.

The chain links TRBV19 to TRBJ2-3; D is unclear. The germline V and J ends were trimmed by 5 bases and 2 bases, with 11 bases remaining between them. The CDR3 sequence is 14 residues long. Germline lookup yields CDR1 LNHDA and CDR2 SQIVND (reference sequence). CDR3 region: CASSLDGYTDTQYF. CDR3 DNA sequence: TGTGCCAGTAGTTTGGACGGGTACACAGATACGCAGTATTTT. Full variable domain (outside the CDR3, taken from reference TRBV19 and TRBJ2-3): DGGITQSPKYLFRKEGQNVTLSCEQNLNHDAMYWYRQDPGQGLRLIYYSQIVNDFQKGDIAEGYSVSREKKESFPLTVTSAQKNPTAFYLCASSLDGYTDTQYFGPGTRLTVL.

This clone was recorded once. The same CDR3 arises from other DNA sequences in this sample as well. The chain combines TRBV5-4 with TRBJ2-7; 7 positions agree with TRBD2. Germline CDR1 reads SGHNT; CDR2 reads YYREEE (reference sequence). The junction had 3 bases not matched to a gene; V was cut back by 0 bases and J by 0 bases. The CDR3 is made up of 15 amino acids. As DNA, the CDR3 is TGTGCCAGCAGCTTGGTTGCTAGCGGCTCCTACGAGCAGTACTTC. Encoded protein: CASSLVASGSYEQYF. The full variable domain, with the rest looked up from reference TRBV5-4 and TRBJ2-7, is ETGVTQSPTHLIKTRGQQVTLRCSSQSGHNTVSWYQQALGQGPQFIFQYYREEENGRGNFPPRFSGLQFPNYSSELNVNALELDDSALYLCASSLVASGSYEQYFGPGTRLTVT.

The V call is TRBV2, the J call TRBJ1-5; TRBD1 is a possible D gene (6 bases). The germline V gene has CDR1 SNHLY and CDR2 FYNNEI. V gave up 3 bases and J gave up 7 bases, with 10 bases separating them. This CDR3 is 13 amino acids long. CDR3: CASSDLQGQPQHF. DNA for the CDR3: TGTGCCAGCAGTGACCTCCAGGGGCAGCCCCAGCATTTT.

The V call is TRBV5-4, the J call TRBJ1-5, with D possibly TRBD1 on 5 matching bases. The CDR3 runs to 13 residues. Trimming cost V 4 bases and J 5 bases, with 10 bases left between them. Germline CDR1 SGHNT, CDR2 YYREEE (reference sequence). This CDR3 is CASSRDSDQPQHF. CDR3 coding DNA: TGTGCCAGCAGCCGCGACAGTGATCAGCCCCAGCATTTT.

The chain is built from TRBV12-5 and TRBJ2-1; 9 nucleotides agree with TRBD2. The CDR3 is made up of 15 amino acids. Germline CDR1 reads LGHNT; CDR2 reads FRNRAP. The trim removed 1 base at V and 7 bases at J, leaving 5 bases unmatched. CDR3 protein: CASGLASGNWNEQFF. The DNA for the CDR3 is TGTGCTAGTGGTTTGGCTAGCGGGAACTGGAATGAGCAGTTCTTC.

With respect to this clone: This CDR3 is also generated by other DNA sequences in the sample. This rearrangement joins TRBV6-1 to TRBJ1-5, with D possibly matching TRBD1 (5 bases). Germline CDR1 MNHNS, CDR2 SASEGT. This CDR3 contains 14 residues. The V end lost 6 bases, the J end lost 1 base, and 10 bases lay between the germline ends. CDR3 sequence: CASRGGGSNQPQHF. In DNA, the CDR3 is TGTGCCAGCAGGGGGGGTGGCAGCAATCAGCCCCAGCATTTT.

The chain has TRBV18 and TRBJ1-2; D is ambiguous. Germline V CDR1 and CDR2: KGHSH, LQKENI. CDR3 length equals 14 residues. Trimming pared 2 bases from V and 1 base from J, leaving 8 bases between. Here the CDR3 DNA reads TGTGCCAGCTCACCATCTAACAATAACTATGGCTACACCTTC. Encoded protein: CASSPSNNNYGYTF.

The chain has TRBV11-2 and TRBJ1-4, with 11 bases that match TRBD1. Germline V lookup: CDR1 SGHAT, CDR2 FQNNGV. The CDR3 is 17 residues long. V was pared by 5 bases and J by 8 bases, with 13 bases of the junction left unmatched. CDR3 sequence reads: CASSPRTGGDAAEKLFF. In nucleotides, the CDR3 is TGTGCCAGCAGCCCACGGACAGGGGGCGATGCGGCGGAAAAACTGTTTTTT.

This chain connects TRBV7-2 to TRBJ1-1, with D maybe TRBD1 (6 bases). The CDR3 is 13 amino acids. The V gene lost 3 bases and the J gene lost 8 bases, with 13 bases spanning the gap. Germline CDR1 SGHTA, CDR2 FQGNSA. CDR3 sequence: CASSFSGGSEAFF. CDR3 DNA sequence: TGTGCCAGCAGCTTCTCCGGGGGCTCCGAAGCTTTCTTT.

This sequence joins TRBV2 and TRBJ1-5; maybe TRBD1 (5 bases). The germline V and J ends were trimmed by 8 bases and 3 bases, with 20 bases remaining between them. The CDR3 is 16 residues long. Germline lookup yields CDR1 SNHLY and CDR2 FYNNEI. The CDR3, as DNA: TGTGCCAGCGGGGCAGAGGGTACAAACTTCAATCAGCCCCAGCATTTT. Translating gives CASGAEGTNFNQPQHF.

A remark on this clone: This sample includes further DNA sequences coding for the same CDR3. This rearrangement joins TRBV19 to TRBJ2-1; the match to TRBD2 covers 10 bases. The CDR3 sequence is 15 residues long. Per the germline V gene, CDR1 is LNHDA and CDR2 is SQIVND (reference sequence). V was pared by 2 bases and J by 4 bases, with 2 bases of the junction left unmatched. CDR3 region: CASSIRTSGYNEQFF. The CDR3, as DNA: TGTGCCAGTAGTATACGGACTAGCGGATACAATGAGCAGTTCTTC.

V usage is TRBV4-2 and J usage is TRBJ2-5; D perhaps matches TRBD1 (6 bases). CDR3 length equals 15 residues. The germline V and J ends were trimmed by 1 base and 5 bases, with 14 bases remaining between them. In germline, CDR1 is LGHNA, CDR2 YNFKEQ. The CDR3 coding sequence is TGTGCCAGCAGCCAAGGGGATACTAGGGGGGAGACCCAGTACTTC. Translated: CASSQGDTRGETQYF.

This rearrangement joins TRBV7-2 to TRBJ2-3; 10 positions match TRBD2. V shed 5 bases, J shed 0 bases, and the junction held 11 bases outside the gene matches. CDR1 SGHTA and CDR2 FQGNSA come from the germline V gene. The CDR3 has 18 residues. The CDR3 region has the DNA TGTGCCAGCAGCCTCCGAGTACTAGCGGGAAGGAGCACAGATACGCAGTATTTT. Translation gives CASSLRVLAGRSTDTQYF. The variable domain in full, with the rest retrieved from reference TRBV7-2 and TRBJ2-3, is GAGVSQSPSNKVTEKGKDVELRCDPISGHTALYWYRQSLGQGLEFLIYFQGNSAPDKSGLPSDRFSAERTGGSVSTLTIQRTQQEDSAVYLCASSLRVLAGRSTDTQYFGPGTRLTVL.

The chain uses TRBV4-2 and TRBJ2-7, with TRBD2 identical over 12 bases. V shed 0 bases, J shed 9 bases, and the junction held 6 bases outside the gene matches. Germline values: CDR1 LGHNA, CDR2 YNFKEQ. The CDR3 is made up of 15 amino acids. The CDR3 spells CASSQETSGSYGQYF. The CDR3, as DNA: TGTGCCAGCAGCCAAGAGACTAGCGGGAGCTATGGGCAGTACTTC.

The chain links TRBV10-1 to TRBJ1-5; TRBD1 agrees at 10 bases. V lost 7 bases to trimming and J lost 7 bases; unmatched junction nucleotides: 22. From germline, CDR1 is WNHNN and CDR2 SYGVQD (reference sequence). The CDR3 has 19 amino acids. Here the CDR3 reads CASTPQGRDRGLPRQPQHF. As DNA, the CDR3 is TGCGCCAGCACCCCCCAAGGTCGGGACAGGGGTCTTCCACGCCAGCCCCAGCATTTT.

The chain uses TRBV7-9 and TRBJ2-7, with 7 bases lining up with TRBD1. CDR1 is SEHNR, CDR2 FQNEAQ, per germline (reference sequence). V dropped 5 bases and J dropped 5; count of bases not matched to a gene: 9. CDR3 length equals 14 residues. The DNA of the CDR3 is TGTGCCAGCAGCGCTGGGGGACAGACCCACGAGCAGTACTTC. It encodes CASSAGGQTHEQYF.

This clone was picked up a small number of times. The chain carries TRBV7-3 and TRBJ2-3, with D hard to call. Per the germline V gene, CDR1 is SGHTA and CDR2 is FQGTGA. The CDR3 length is 13 residues. Trimming removed 2 bases from V and 4 bases from J, with 7 bases in between. The CDR3 DNA sequence: TGTGCCAGCAGCTTAGATATTGCAGATACGCAGTATTTT. Its translation is CASSLDIADTQYF.

This clone was recorded at least ten times. The chain joins TRBV9 to TRBJ2-1, with no clear D. This CDR3 comprises 15 residues. Trimming pared 0 bases from V and 0 bases from J, leaving 7 bases between. From germline, CDR1 is SGDLS and CDR2 YYNGEE. Here the CDR3 DNA reads TGTGCCAGCAGCGTAGGGGCTTTCTCCTACAATGAGCAGTTCTTC. Translated, it gives CASSVGAFSYNEQFF. Looking up the rest from reference TRBV9 and TRBJ2-1 gives the full variable domain: DSGVTQTPKHLITATGQRVTLRCSPRSGDLSVYWYQQSLDQGLQFLIQYYNGEERAKGNILERFSAQQFPDLHSELNLSSLELGDSALYFCASSVGAFSYNEQFFGPGTRLTVL.

The chain has TRBV6-5 and TRBJ2-3; 8 nucleotides match TRBD1. Germline assignment: CDR1 MNHEY and CDR2 SVGAGI. The CDR3 runs 16 residues. V shed 2 bases and J 9 bases; nucleotides not matched to a gene: 13. The CDR3 DNA reads TGTGCCAGCAGTTACCCGAAGCCAGGGGGCGCTGGAACGCAGTATTTT. Translation gives CASSYPKPGGAGTQYF.

The J gene is TRBJ2-7, the V gene TRBV5-1; the match to TRBD1 covers 7 bases. Germline values: CDR1 SGHRS, CDR2 YFSETQ. The CDR3 extends over 14 amino acids. Unmatched junction bases numbered 6, after V lost 4 bases and J lost 2 bases. The chain's CDR3 is CASSRTGTAYEQYF. The CDR3 DNA follows: TGCGCCAGCAGCAGGACCGGGACAGCCTACGAGCAGTACTTC.

V usage is TRBV27 and J usage is TRBJ1-2; TRBD1 aligns across 8 bases. This CDR3 comprises 15 residues. Unmatched junction bases numbered 10, after V lost 7 bases and J lost 3 bases. Germline V gene lookup returns CDR1 MNHEY and CDR2 SMNVEV (reference sequence). The CDR3 loop reads CASTLVGGQDYGYTF. The CDR3 nucleotides are TGTGCCAGCACCCTTGTTGGGGGACAGGACTATGGCTACACCTTC.

The rearrangement links TRBV27 to TRBJ2-1, with 7 bases aligning to TRBD1. Germline loops: CDR1 MNHEY, CDR2 SMNVEV (reference sequence). With V trimmed by 6 bases and J by 3 bases, 8 bases remained unmatched. The CDR3 contains 15 residues. In DNA form, the CDR3 reads TGTGCCAGCAGATACAGGGGAGCGGACTACAATGAGCAGTTCTTC. As protein: CASRYRGADYNEQFF.

Comment on this clone: The same CDR3 can be traced to other DNA sequences in this sample. The rearrangement links TRBV6-1 to TRBJ2-7; D gene ambiguous. The CDR3 length is 12 residues. Germline lookup yields CDR1 MNHNS and CDR2 SASEGT. V was shortened by 1 base and J by 6 bases, with 7 bases between the two germline ends. DNA for the CDR3: TGTGCCAGCAGTGAAGTAAGAGGCGAGCAGTACTTC. It is translated as CASSEVRGEQYF.

This clone was seen a few times. The sample has other DNA sequences that encode this CDR3 too. The chain has TRBV5-1 and TRBJ2-5; 14 bases map to TRBD2. Germline V gene lookup returns CDR1 SGHRS and CDR2 YFSETQ. V gave up 0 bases and J gave up 3 bases; unmatched junction bases: 1. CDR3 length: 16 residues. In nucleotides, the CDR3 is TGCGCCAGCAGCTTGGGACTAGCGGGAGGGGAAGAGACCCAGTACTTC. This codes for CASSLGLAGGEETQYF. Using reference TRBV5-1 and TRBJ2-5 for the parts outside the CDR3, the full variable domain is KAGVTQTPRYLIKTRGQQVTLSCSPISGHRSVSWYQQTPGQGLQFLFEYFSETQRNKGNFPGRFSGRQFSNSRSEMNVSTLELGDSALYLCASSLGLAGGEETQYFGPGTRLLVL.

This chain uses TRBV5-1 with TRBJ1-3; D might be TRBD1 (6 bases). CDR3 length: 15 amino acids. Germline assignment: CDR1 SGHRS and CDR2 YFSETQ. Trimming took off 0 bases at V and 3 bases at J, with 10 bases between the two ends. CDR3 nucleotide sequence: TGCGCCAGCAGCTTGGAAGGGGGTGTTGGAAACACCATATATTTT. Protein: CASSLEGGVGNTIYF.